This record looks at one TCR beta chain sequence and its context. Original analysis: Amplification from reference gene primers served as the basis for estimated nucleated cell counts. Measured with immunoSEQ multiplex PCR; TCRdb has only the in-frame clones, and not every one. The DNA gave D and trimming, while V, J and clone size come from that table. The sample shows under 250,000 clones, around 90% of them seen only once. The sample comes from a study of blood T cell repertoires in COVID-19. Study summary: COVID-19 samples from acute and convalescent phases originated in the United States, Italy and Spain. PBMCs, B-cell-depleted T cells, or T cells were the source of the cDNA or gDNA that made up the material.

From germline, CDR1 is SGHTA and CDR2 FQGNSA. V was clipped by 6 bases and J by 5 bases; unmatched bases: 5. CDR3 length: 14 amino acids. The receptor was derived from a woman aged 70-85 years with active or convalescent COVID-19. Sequencing used peripheral blood. This chain connects TRBV7-2 to TRBJ1-5, with 9 bases that match TRBD1. CDR3 sequence (DNA): TGTGCCAGCAGTACGGGACAGGGACATCAGCCCCAGCATTTT. Amino acid sequence: CASSTGQGHQPQHF.